The rows below give T cell receptor beta chains drawn from one sample of a study of T-cell memory formation after mild COVID-19. MiXCR, run by TCRdb on the 5' RACE reads, gives a single entry per CDR3 protein. The table records about 430,000 distinct CDR3 sequences, approximately 24% of them present only once. The sequenced sample was PBMCs or a T cell subset sorted from them (not recorded which). These receptors were obtained from an adult woman who had mild COVID-19 (a few samples of this study predate the infection). Cell type and time point are not known. CDR3s include the opening cysteine and the closing phenylalanine or tryptophan. A D gene is named only where the DNA matches it firmly. Clone size is stated in some rows and not others, as once, few, many or a class when expanded.

many TRBJ2-5 TRBV6-5 TRBD1 TGTGCCAGCAGCCTCACGTCACAGGGGCGTCATAAGTACTTC CASSLTSQGRHKYF
few TRBJ1-1 TRBV4-1 . TGCGCCAGCAGCGCAAGTAGCGGGGCCACTGAAGCTTTCTTT CASSASSGATEAFF
. TRBJ2-3 TRBV7-3 . TGTGCCAGCAGCCATGGGACAACGAGCACAGATACGCAGTATTTT CASSHGTTSTDTQYF
. TRBJ2-4 TRBV4-1 . TGCGCCAGTGGAGTAGCCAAAAACATTCAGTACTTC CASGVAKNIQYF
. TRBJ2-7 TRBV18 . TGTGCCAGCTCACCGAGGGCAGATTCCTCCTACGAGCAGTACTTC CASSPRADSSYEQYF
. TRBJ2-1 TRBV9 TRBD2 TGTGCCAGCAGCGTGTTGGCGGGGGGGCCGAATGAGCAGTTCTTC CASSVLAGGPNEQFF
few TRBJ2-6 TRBV29-1 TRBD1 TGCAGCGTTGGAGGGACAGTTCGCTCTGGGGCCAACGTCCTGACTTTC CSVGGTVRSGANVLTF
few TRBJ2-1 TRBV9 . TGTGCCAGCAGCCCCCTCGTGGTCAATGAGCAGTTCTTC CASSPLVVNEQFF
many TRBJ2-7 TRBV29-1 TRBD1 TGCAGCGTTGCCCTGGACAGGGCTTACGAGCAGTACTTC CSVALDRAYEQYF
. TRBJ2-7 TRBV20-1 . TGCAGTGCTAGTTCCCAGGCACGGCTACACCTCTCCTACGAGCAGTACTTC CSASSQARLHLSYEQYF
few TRBJ2-6 TRBV7-2 . TGTGCCAGCAGCTTTATATGGGGGGCCAACGTCCTGACTTTC CASSFIWGANVLTF
. TRBJ2-3 TRBV5-1 . TGCGCCAGCAGCTTGGATGGGGGAGATACGCAGTATTTT CASSLDGGDTQYF
few TRBJ2-7 TRBV5-1 . TGCGCCAGCAGTTCAGGGCCCAGCTCCTACGAGCAGTACTTC CASSSGPSSYEQYF
. TRBJ1-1 TRBV5-5 . TGTGCCAGCAGCGGCGGGGCGGTGAACACTGAAGCTTTCTTT CASSGGAVNTEAFF
few TRBJ2-1 TRBV20-1 . TGCAGTGCTAGAGATGCCAGCGGGAATGAGCAGTTCTTC CSARDASGNEQFF
. TRBJ1-4 TRBV18 TRBD1 TGTGCCAGCTCATCAATGGGACAGATTAATGAAAAACTGTTTTTT CASSSMGQINEKLFF
few TRBJ2-3 TRBV12-3/TRBV12-4 . TGTGCCAGCAGTTTTCGGCCGAGTACGCAGTATTTT CASSFRPSTQYF
. TRBJ1-2 TRBV12-3/TRBV12-4 TRBD1 TGTGCCAGCAGTTCCATACGGACAGGGGGCAACTATGGCTACACCTTC CASSSIRTGGNYGYTF
. TRBJ1-2 TRBV5-1 . TGCGCCAGCAGCCAGGGACTCCAGGGCTACACCTTC CASSQGLQGYTF
few TRBJ2-7 TRBV6-5 . TGTGCCAGTGGTGGACAGTACGAGCAGTACTTC CASGGQYEQYF
. TRBJ1-2 TRBV9 . TGTGCCAGCAGCGTAGGTGGGGAGCCAAACTATGGCTACACCTTC CASSVGGEPNYGYTF
few TRBJ2-7 TRBV7-8 . TGTGCCAGCAGCGGTCGGGACCATCCCTACGAGCAGTACTTC CASSGRDHPYEQYF
. TRBJ1-4 TRBV7-6 TRBD1 TGTGCCAGCAGCTCAGGGGGCAGCGGTGAAAAACTGTTTTTT CASSSGGSGEKLFF
few TRBJ2-7 TRBV5-1 TRBD2 TGCGCCAGCAGCCCCGTCGGGGGGTACTACGAGCAGTACTTC CASSPVGGYYEQYF
. TRBJ2-3 TRBV5-1 TRBD2 TGCGCCAGCAGCTTGGTGAAGCGGGGACCTAGCACAGATACGCAGTATTTT CASSLVKRGPSTDTQYF
once TRBJ2-3 TRBV7-8 . TGTGCCAGCAGCTTAAAGATCGGGGGCCATACAGTCACAGATACGCAGTATTTT CASSLKIGGHTVTDTQYF